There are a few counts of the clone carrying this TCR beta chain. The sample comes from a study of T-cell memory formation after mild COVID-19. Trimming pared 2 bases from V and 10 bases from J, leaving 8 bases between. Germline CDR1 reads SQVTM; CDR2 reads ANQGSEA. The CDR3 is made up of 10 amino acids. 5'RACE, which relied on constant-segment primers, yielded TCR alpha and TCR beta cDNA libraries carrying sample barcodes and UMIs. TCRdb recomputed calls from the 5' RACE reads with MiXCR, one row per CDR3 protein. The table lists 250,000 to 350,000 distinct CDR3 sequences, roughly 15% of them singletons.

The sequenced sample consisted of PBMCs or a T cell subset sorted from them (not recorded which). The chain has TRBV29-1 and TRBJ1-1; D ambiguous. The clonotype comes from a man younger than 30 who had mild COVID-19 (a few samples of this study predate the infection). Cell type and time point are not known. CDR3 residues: CSVEFARAFF. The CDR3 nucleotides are TGCAGCGTTGAATTCGCGAGAGCTTTCTTT. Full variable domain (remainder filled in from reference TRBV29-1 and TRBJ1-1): SAVISQKPSRDICQRGTSLTIQCQVDSQVTMMFWYRQQPGQSLTLIATANQGSEATYESGFVIDKFPISRPNLTFSTLTVSNMSPEDSSIYLCSVEFARAFFGQGTRLTVV.